The entry below gives a single TCR beta chain sequence along with its context. The table came from immunoSEQ multiplex PCR; TCRdb's copy has only in-frame clones and leaves some out. This sample carries 78,000 or so clones, 91% of them seen once, and the ten largest clones take 0.3% to 0.4%. V was pared by 1 base and J by 1 base, with 7 bases between. CDR3 length: 14 amino acids. CDR1 SQVTM and CDR2 ANQGSEA come from the germline V gene. This specimen belongs to a study of technical replicates of blood from a handful of donors. V gene TRBV29-1 combines with J gene TRBJ2-2; D is undetermined. The TCR comes from a human donor in good health. Some clones in this sample may be carry-over from other donors' samples. The sample comprised T cells isolated from PBMCs. In DNA form, the CDR3 reads TGCAGCGTTGAAGGCCGGGTGAACACCGGGGAGCTGTTTTTT. It is translated as CSVEGRVNTGELFF.